The clone carrying this T cell receptor beta chain was observed once. This entry is derived from a study of blood T cell repertoires in COVID-19. Study overall: Specimens from acute and convalescent COVID-19 originated in the United States, Italy and Spain.

As originally analysed: Reference gene primer amplification in the assay estimated nucleated cell counts. Sequenced by immunoSEQ multiplex PCR; TCRdb stores in-frame clones only, minus some. V, J and clone size reflect that table, while D and trimming were determined from the DNA. The sample yields some 200,000 clones, around 90% seen once. This clonotype originated in a woman younger than 30 who had recovered from COVID-19. Source material: PBMCs or T cells enriched from blood (not recorded which).

The DNA of the CDR3 is TGTGCCAGCAGTTTCGACTCAGCAACTAATGAAAAACTGTTTTTT. It yields the protein CASSFDSATNEKLFF. The chain uses TRBV6-5 and TRBJ1-4, with D unresolved. CDR3 length: 15 residues. The germline V and J ends were trimmed by 4 bases and 0 bases, with 9 bases remaining between them. CDR1 is MNHEY and CDR2 is SVGAGI in the germline V gene.